This TCR beta chain was documented in a study of blood T cell repertoires in COVID-19. This clone was seen once. Only in-frame clones appear in the TCRdb table, and some are missing; sequencing was by immunoSEQ multiplex PCR. This sample has more than 100,000 clones, with more than 75% found just once. The CDR3 extends over 14 amino acids. The germline gives CDR1 GTSNPN, CDR2 SVGIG (reference sequence). The germline V and J ends were trimmed by 5 bases and 6 bases, with 16 bases remaining between them. The source material was peripheral blood. The chain combines TRBV30 with TRBJ2-2; D possibly corresponds to TRBD2 (5 bases). This sequence originates from an older woman with acute or convalescent COVID-19. The CDR3 region has the DNA TGTGCCTGGGGACCCGGGGTGAATGCCGGGGAGCTGTTTTTT. It yields the protein CAWGPGVNAGELFF.